The 24 T cell receptor beta chains below all came from one sample that was sequenced in a study of shared clonotypes between healthy human individuals. TCRdb's copy holds only in-frame clones and misses some; the assay was immunoSEQ multiplex PCR. The repertoire has some 2,500,000 clones, 85% to 95% of them found once; the top ten carry roughly 0.34%. Sequenced: naive CD4+ T cells from PBMCs. The subset denotes: CD45RA+ positively selected. Every receptor here comes from a man between 18 and 29 years old in good health. Some clones in this sample may be carry-over from other donors' samples.

The CDR3: CASSFQLAGGVYEQYF. DNA of the CDR3: TGCGCCAGCAGCTTTCAACTAGCGGGAGGGGTCTACGAGCAGTACTTC. The genes are TRBV5-1 and TRBJ2-7; TRBD2 aligns across 13 bases. The CDR3 has 16 residues. The ends lost 2 bases at V and 3 bases at J; junction bases unmatched: 5. Germline values: CDR1 SGHRS, CDR2 YFSETQ.

This chain joins TRBV9 and TRBJ2-7; TRBD1 aligns across 8 bases. J lost 4 bases, V lost 4 bases, and 10 bases had no gene match. This CDR3 is 15 amino acids long. CDR1 is SGDLS, CDR2 YYNGEE, per germline. This chain's CDR3 is CASSPSNRGIYEQYF. CDR3 nucleotides: TGTGCCAGCAGCCCGAGTAACAGGGGGATATACGAGCAGTACTTC.

Only a few counts were recorded for this clone. This sample includes further DNA sequences coding for the same CDR3. The chain links TRBV28 to TRBJ1-1; D remains unclear. This CDR3 contains 12 residues. The germline V gene encodes CDR1 MDHEN and CDR2 SYDVKM. The V and J ends lost 9 bases and 0 bases respectively, with 8 bases between them. The CDR3 DNA reads TGTGCCAGTAGAACCTTGAACACTGAAGCTTTCTTT. The encoded protein is CASRTLNTEAFF. The full variable domain, in which reference TRBV28 and TRBJ1-1 provide the parts outside the CDR3, is DVKVTQSSRYLVKRTGEKVFLECVQDMDHENMFWYRQDPGLGLRLIYFSYDVKMKEKGDIPEGYSVSREKKERFSLILESASTNQTSMYLCASRTLNTEAFFGQGTRLTVV.

Concerning this clone itself: The sample holds other DNA sequences that translate to the same CDR3. The chain joins TRBV10-3 to TRBJ1-5; D perhaps matches TRBD1 (6 bases). From germline, CDR1 is ENHRY and CDR2 SYGVKD. This CDR3 region has 12 residues. V lost 2 bases to trimming and J lost 10 bases, with 9 bases between them. CDR3 region: CAISEGGQPQHF. The CDR3 nucleotides read TGTGCCATCAGTGAGGGGGGGCAACCCCAGCATTTT.

V usage is TRBV29-1 and J usage is TRBJ2-1; D uncertain. The CDR3 consists of 12 residues. V lost 7 bases and J 7 bases, leaving 14 bases between the germline ends. CDR1 and CDR2 (germline): SQVTM, ANQGSEA. The CDR3 loop is CSAGRLPNEQFF. The CDR3, as DNA: TGCAGCGCAGGACGGCTTCCAAATGAGCAGTTCTTC.

The chain employs TRBV10-2 and TRBJ2-7; D is possibly TRBD2 (5 bases). Germline assignment: CDR1 WSHSY and CDR2 SAAADI. This CDR3 comprises 13 residues. The germline V and J ends were trimmed by 6 bases and 0 bases, with 9 bases remaining between them. CDR3 nucleotides: TGCGCCAGCAGCCTCGGACTCTCCTACGAGCAGTACTTC. It specifies CASSLGLSYEQYF.

The chain is built from TRBV27 and TRBJ2-1; 10 nucleotides agree with TRBD2. With V trimmed by 5 bases and J by 6 bases, 7 bases remained unmatched. This CDR3 has 15 amino acids. CDR1 is MNHEY, CDR2 SMNVEV, per germline (reference sequence). The CDR3 DNA sequence: TGTGCCAGCAGTATCTTAGGGACTAGCGTCAATGAGCAGTTCTTC. As protein: CASSILGTSVNEQFF.

The J gene is TRBJ1-5, the V gene TRBV5-1; D remains unclear. The CDR3 consists of 13 residues. Trimming stripped 5 bases from V and 0 bases from J, with 6 bases between. From germline, CDR1 is SGHRS and CDR2 YFSETQ. The CDR3 coding sequence is TGCGCCAGCAGGACGGATAGCAATCAGCCCCAGCATTTT. Translating gives CASRTDSNQPQHF. Full variable domain (missing parts from reference TRBV5-1 and TRBJ1-5): KAGVTQTPRYLIKTRGQQVTLSCSPISGHRSVSWYQQTPGQGLQFLFEYFSETQRNKGNFPGRFSGRQFSNSRSEMNVSTLELGDSALYLCASRTDSNQPQHFGDGTRLSIL.

This chain links TRBV6-5 with TRBJ2-1, with TRBD2 identical over 9 bases. The CDR3 is made up of 15 amino acids. Looked up from germline, CDR1 is MNHEY and CDR2 is SVGAGI. V lost 4 bases and J lost 7; bases outside the gene matches: 8. CDR3 coding DNA: TGTGCCAGCAGTTTGAGGGCGGGAGGGGAAAATGAGCAGTTCTTC. Protein: CASSLRAGGENEQFF.

The V call is TRBV5-4, the J call TRBJ2-5; 7 bases match TRBD1. CDR1 is SGHNT, CDR2 YYREEE, per germline (reference sequence). The J segment lost 4 bases and the V segment lost 1 base, leaving 7 bases of the junction unmatched. The CDR3 totals 15 residues. The CDR3 protein is CASSLSGDSLETQYF. CDR3 nucleotides: TGTGCCAGCAGCTTGTCTGGGGACAGTTTAGAGACCCAGTACTTC.

This chain links TRBV5-4 with TRBJ1-2, with TRBD1 as a possible D gene (6 bases). CDR1 SGHNT and CDR2 YYREEE come from the germline V gene (reference sequence). The CDR3 is made up of 15 amino acids. V was pared by 0 bases and J by 5 bases, with 14 bases between. CDR3 bases: TGTGCCAGCAGCTTGGCGTCAGGGGAAGAGTATGGCTACACCTTC. This sequence encodes CASSLASGEEYGYTF.

This rearrangement joins TRBV15 to TRBJ2-3, with a tentative D call TRBD1 (6 bases). V was cut by 2 bases and J by 5 bases, with 11 bases left in between. CDR3 length equals 14 residues. Germline V gives CDR1 LNHNV, CDR2 YYDKDF (reference sequence). CDR3: CATSRPPRGDTQYF. In DNA, the CDR3 is TGTGCCACCAGCAGACCACCCAGGGGAGATACGCAGTATTTT.

This clone occurred a few times. The same CDR3 arises from other DNA sequences in this sample as well. The genes are TRBV5-4 and TRBJ1-3; the D gene is possibly TRBD1 (6 bases). The ends were cut back, 2 bases at V and 0 bases at J, with 6 bases in the middle. CDR3 size: 14 residues. CDR1 SGHNT and CDR2 YYREEE come from the germline V gene (reference sequence). The CDR3 nucleotides read TGTGCCAGCAGCTTACAGGGCTCTGGAAACACCATATATTTT. It is translated as CASSLQGSGNTIYF.

The chain combines TRBV7-2 with TRBJ1-1; TRBD1 is a possible D gene (5 bases). CDR3 length equals 15 residues. Looked up from germline, CDR1 is SGHTA and CDR2 is FQGNSA. The V end was cut by 4 bases, the J end by 5 bases, with 17 bases between. This CDR3 reads CASSSAGRGLTEAFF. CDR3 coding DNA: TGTGCCAGCAGCTCCGCGGGCCGGGGGTTGACTGAAGCTTTCTTT. Complete variable domain (other parts from reference TRBV7-2 and TRBJ1-1): GAGVSQSPSNKVTEKGKDVELRCDPISGHTALYWYRQSLGQGLEFLIYFQGNSAPDKSGLPSDRFSAERTGGSVSTLTIQRTQQEDSAVYLCASSSAGRGLTEAFFGQGTRLTVV.

This sequence joins TRBV2 and TRBJ2-7, with 10 bases lining up with TRBD1. Germline-derived CDR1 and CDR2 are SNHLY and FYNNEI. The junction had 5 bases not matched to a gene; V was cut back by 6 bases and J by 6 bases. The CDR3 is 13 amino acids. CDR3 coding DNA: TGTGCCAGCAGGGAGACAGGGGGCTCCGAGCAGTACTTC. Translating gives CASRETGGSEQYF. The full variable domain, rest sourced from reference TRBV2 and TRBJ2-7, is EPEVTQTPSHQVTQMGQEVILRCVPISNHLYFYWYRQILGQKVEFLVSFYNNEISEKSEIFDDQFSVERPDGSNFTLKIRSTKLEDSAMYFCASRETGGSEQYFGPGTRLTVT.

The chain uses TRBV6-6 and TRBJ2-1; TRBD2 matches 7 bases. V dropped 2 bases and J dropped 9; count of bases not matched to a gene: 7. The CDR3 has 14 residues. Germline values: CDR1 MNHNY, CDR2 SVGAGI (reference sequence). This chain's CDR3 is CASSYPTSVGEQFF. As DNA, the CDR3 is TGTGCCAGCAGTTACCCAACTAGCGTTGGTGAGCAGTTCTTC.

This CDR3 is CASSPGLAGHTDTQYF. The CDR3 nucleotides are TGTGCCAGCAGCCCAGGACTAGCGGGGCACACAGATACGCAGTATTTT. V and J are TRBV7-2 and TRBJ2-3, with TRBD2 matching 12 bases. The CDR3 consists of 16 residues. V shed 5 bases, J shed 2 bases, and the junction held 5 bases outside the gene matches. The germline V gene encodes CDR1 SGHTA and CDR2 FQGNSA.

This clone was observed once. The chain is built from TRBV28 and TRBJ2-1; D is perhaps TRBD1 or TRBD2 (5 bases each). The V end was cut by 5 bases, the J end by 1 base, with 18 bases between. The CDR3 has 17 residues. Germline values: CDR1 MDHEN, CDR2 SYDVKM. CDR3 in amino acids: CASSPAGAAQSYNEQFF. The CDR3 DNA is TGTGCCAGCAGTCCCGCCGGGGCAGCGCAATCCTACAATGAGCAGTTCTTC.

The chain recombines TRBV7-6 with TRBJ2-1, with 7 bases matching TRBD2. The CDR3 covers 16 residues. J was trimmed by 10 bases and V by 5 bases; bases with no gene match: 17. Germline CDR1 reads SGHVS; CDR2 reads FNYEAQ. DNA of the CDR3: TGTGCCAGCAGCCCCCGTAGAGTAGCGGGTTTATTCGAGCAGTTCTTC. It is translated as CASSPRRVAGLFEQFF.

There are a few counts of this clone. V usage is TRBV19 and J usage is TRBJ2-7, with D maybe TRBD1 (6 bases). Germline CDR1 reads LNHDA; CDR2 reads SQIVND (reference sequence). CDR3 size: 13 residues. Trimming left V 6 bases short and J 8 bases short, with 17 bases between. CDR3 sequence reads: CASSQDRFGKQYF. The CDR3 DNA sequence: TGTGCCAGTAGCCAAGACAGGTTCGGTAAGCAGTACTTC.

This rearrangement joins TRBV7-2 to TRBJ1-5; no reliable D call. This CDR3 comprises 15 residues. CDR1 is SGHTA and CDR2 is FQGNSA in the germline V gene. V lost 2 bases to trimming and J lost 2 bases, with 10 bases between them. The CDR3 DNA follows: TGTGCCAGCAGCTTACGTTCTGGGGGCAATCAGCCCCAGCATTTT. Translation gives CASSLRSGGNQPQHF.

As for this clone: The junction shows a germline mismatch at one end, possibly a read error. This chain connects TRBV28 to TRBJ2-7; no firm D call. Germline assignment: CDR1 MDHEN and CDR2 SYDVKM. This CDR3 is built from 11 residues. This chain's CDR3 is CASSFGPVWFF. The DNA for the CDR3 is TGTGCCAGCAGTTTTGGGCCAGTGTGGTTCTTC. Full variable domain (rest looked up from reference TRBV28 and TRBJ2-7): DVKVTQSSRYLVKRTGEKVFLECVQDMDHENMFWYRQDPGLGLRLIYFSYDVKMKEKGDIPEGYSVSREKKERFSLILESASTNQTSMYLCASSFGPVWFFGPGTRLTVT.

The rearrangement uses TRBV4-3 and TRBJ2-1; 11 nucleotides align to TRBD2. The CDR3 loop spans 16 amino acids. From germline, CDR1 is LGHNA and CDR2 YSLEER. V lost 4 bases to trimming and J lost 4 bases; unmatched junction nucleotides: 6. The CDR3 bases are TGCGCCAGCAGCCCCGTAGCGGGAGGGAATTACAATGAGCAGTTCTTC. It is translated as CASSPVAGGNYNEQFF.

The chain employs TRBV10-2 and TRBJ2-3, with 8 bases aligning to TRBD1. V trimming: 8 bases; J trimming: 1 base; junction bases outside the gene matches: 5. This CDR3 spans 14 amino acids. Germline CDR1 WSHSY, CDR2 SAAADI. CDR3: CASGSTGGTDTQYF. The CDR3 nucleotides read TGCGCCAGCGGGTCGACAGGGGGCACAGATACGCAGTATTTT.